The sequence of this T cell receptor (beta chain) was determined in a study of blood T cell repertoires in COVID-19. The protocol was immunoSEQ multiplex PCR, while the TCRdb copy is restricted to in-frame clones and leaves out a portion. This sample has some 150,000 clones, with around 89% found just once. This clone showed up just a few times. The sample was peripheral blood. The receptor was isolated from a man between 60 and 75 years old with active or convalescent COVID-19.

The CDR3 bases are TGTGCCAGCAGGTCAGGGGTAGTTAATTCACCCCTCCACTTT. Its translation is CASRSGVVNSPLHF. The chain uses TRBV6-5 and TRBJ1-6, with D possibly being TRBD1 (6 bases). The germline gives CDR1 MNHEY, CDR2 SVGAGI. Trimming pared 6 bases from V and 6 bases from J, leaving 12 bases between. CDR3 size: 14 residues.